The rows below give T cell receptor beta chains drawn from one sample of a study of T cell responses to AZD1222 COVID-19 vaccine. Clones were read by immunoSEQ multiplex PCR, and TCRdb kept only the in-frame ones, dropping some. The sample includes 130,000 or so clones, around 90% of them seen just once. Material: peripheral blood, obtained 28 days after the second AZD1222 dose. The source is an adult who received the AZD1222 COVID-19 vaccine. Both conserved end residues are part of each CDR3. The D gene is left open where the match is weak. Clone size is not always given. Where it is, it says once, few, many or a class for expanded clones.

DNA,CDR3,size,V,J,D
TGCGCCAGCAGCCAGGCAAATGCTAACTATGGCTACACCTTC,CASSQANANYGYTF,NA,TRBV4-1,TRBJ1-2,NA
TGTGCCAGCAGTAGGACCATCACGAACACTGAAGCTTTCTTT,CASSRTITNTEAFF,NA,TRBV6-5,TRBJ1-1,NA
TGTGCCAGCAGTCACCGACCGCCCGGAGGGGAAAAACTGTTTTTT,CASSHRPPGGEKLFF,NA,TRBV7-6,TRBJ1-4,NA
TGTGCCAGCAGCTCCCCGTCCGGGACAGGGAGGGGGAACACTGAAGCTTTCTTT,CASSSPSGTGRGNTEAFF,NA,TRBV7-8,TRBJ1-1,TRBD1
TGTGCCAGCACCGGGGGCGGCACTGAAGCTTTCTTT,CASTGGGTEAFF,NA,TRBV6-5,TRBJ1-1,NA
TGTGCCAGCAGCCCGGGACTAGCGGATTACAATGAGCAGTTCTTC,CASSPGLADYNEQFF,NA,TRBV7-8,TRBJ2-1,TRBD2
TGTGCCAGCAGAGACGGGTACACAGATACGCAGTATTTT,CASRDGYTDTQYF,NA,TRBV3-1/TRBV3-2,TRBJ2-3,NA
TGCAGCGTAAGACAGGACGGGAACACTGAAGCTTTCTTT,CSVRQDGNTEAFF,NA,TRBV29-1,TRBJ1-1,NA
TGTGCCAGCAGCCAAGACTTCTACGAGCAGTACTTC,CASSQDFYEQYF,NA,TRBV14,TRBJ2-7,NA
TGCGCCAGCAGCCTTACAACAGGACAGAACACCATATATTTT,CASSLTTGQNTIYF,NA,TRBV5-1,TRBJ1-3,NA
TGCGCCAGCAGCTTGATCTCCCTTGGCTACAATGAGCAGTTCTTC,CASSLISLGYNEQFF,NA,TRBV5-1,TRBJ2-1,NA
TGTGCCACCAGCGGAGGGGAAGAAGCACCCCTCCACTTT,CATSGGEEAPLHF,NA,TRBV15,TRBJ1-6,NA
TGTGCCACCAGCAGAGGCAGGTCTGGGTATGGCTACACCTTC,CATSRGRSGYGYTF,few,TRBV15,TRBJ1-2,NA
TGTGCCAGCAGTGACGGGGGCTCTGGGGCCAACGTCCTGACTTTC,CASSDGGSGANVLTF,NA,TRBV6-4,TRBJ2-6,NA
TGTGCCAGCAGCTTCGGACAGGGTGCCTATGGCTACACCTTC,CASSFGQGAYGYTF,NA,TRBV13,TRBJ1-2,TRBD1
TGTGCCACCAGCAGAGATCTAGACAGGGTAGCTTTCTTT,CATSRDLDRVAFF,NA,TRBV15,TRBJ1-1,TRBD1
TGTGCCACCTCTGGGATCGGAGTAAACACCGGGGAGCTGTTTTTT,CATSGIGVNTGELFF,NA,TRBV6-5,TRBJ2-2,NA
TGTGCCAGCCGGGGACGGGTGGAAGTCACAGATACGCAGTATTTT,CASRGRVEVTDTQYF,NA,TRBV27,TRBJ2-3,NA
TGTGCCAGCAGAGCAGGGGAACTCTATGGCTACACCTTC,CASRAGELYGYTF,NA,TRBV2,TRBJ1-2,NA
TGTGCCAGCAGCGTAGGTCAGCTCTATTTTACTGGAAACACCATATATTTT,CASSVGQLYFTGNTIYF,NA,TRBV9,TRBJ1-3,NA
TGTGCCAGCAGCTTGGAGGGACAGGGGACCTACGAGCAGTACTTC,CASSLEGQGTYEQYF,NA,TRBV5-6,TRBJ2-7,TRBD1
TGTGCCAGCAGTGAAGGGACTATCCAAGAGACCCAGTACTTC,CASSEGTIQETQYF,NA,TRBV6-1,TRBJ2-5,NA
TGTGCCAGCAGCGTAGCTACGTCTAGCGGGGGGACTCAAGAGACCCAGTACTTC,CASSVATSSGGTQETQYF,NA,TRBV9,TRBJ2-5,TRBD2
TGCAGCGAGGGAAATCAAGAGACCCAGTACTTC,CSEGNQETQYF,NA,TRBV29-1,TRBJ2-5,NA
TGTGCCAGCAGCCCGGACGGGGACGGCTACACCTTC,CASSPDGDGYTF,NA,TRBV5-4,TRBJ1-2,NA
TGTGCCAGCAGCTTGGAGATTCGGCGGGAGCTGTTTTTT,CASSLEIRRELFF,NA,TRBV5-5,TRBJ2-2,NA
TGTGCCAGCAGCTTGCAGGGGGCAGTATCTGGAAACACCATATATTTT,CASSLQGAVSGNTIYF,NA,TRBV11-3,TRBJ1-3,TRBD1
TGTGCCAGCAGGACGACTAGCGGAAACACCGGGGAGCTGTTTTTT,CASRTTSGNTGELFF,NA,TRBV2,TRBJ2-2,TRBD2